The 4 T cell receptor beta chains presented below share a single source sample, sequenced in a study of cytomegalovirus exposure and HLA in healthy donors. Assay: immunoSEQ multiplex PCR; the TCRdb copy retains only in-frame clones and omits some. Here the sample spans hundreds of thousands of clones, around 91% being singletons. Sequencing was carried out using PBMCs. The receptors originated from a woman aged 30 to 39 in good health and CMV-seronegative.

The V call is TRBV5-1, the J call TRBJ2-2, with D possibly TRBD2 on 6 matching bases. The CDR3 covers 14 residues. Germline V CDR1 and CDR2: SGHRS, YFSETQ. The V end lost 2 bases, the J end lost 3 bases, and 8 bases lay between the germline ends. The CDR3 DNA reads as TGCGCCAGCAGCTTCGGGGGAGACACCGGGGAGCTGTTTTTT. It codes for CASSFGGDTGELFF.

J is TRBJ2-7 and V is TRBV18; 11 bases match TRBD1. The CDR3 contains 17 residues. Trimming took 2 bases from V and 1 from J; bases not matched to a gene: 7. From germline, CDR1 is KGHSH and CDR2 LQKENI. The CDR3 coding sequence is TGTGCCAGCTCACCAGGGACAGGGGGAGTTGGGTCCTACGAGCAGTACTTC. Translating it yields CASSPGTGGVGSYEQYF.

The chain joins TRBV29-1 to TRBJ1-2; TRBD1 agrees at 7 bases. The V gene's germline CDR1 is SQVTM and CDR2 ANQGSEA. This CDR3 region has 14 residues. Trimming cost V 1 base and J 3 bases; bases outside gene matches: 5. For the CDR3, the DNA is TGCAGCGTTGAAGGGGGACAGCATGACTATGGCTACACCTTC. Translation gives CSVEGGQHDYGYTF.

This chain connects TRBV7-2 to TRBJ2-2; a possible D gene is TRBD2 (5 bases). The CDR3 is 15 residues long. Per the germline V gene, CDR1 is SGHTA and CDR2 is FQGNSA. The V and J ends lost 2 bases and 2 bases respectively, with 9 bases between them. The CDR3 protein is CASSLFSANTGELFF. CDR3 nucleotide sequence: TGTGCCAGCAGCTTATTTAGCGCTAACACCGGGGAGCTGTTTTTT.